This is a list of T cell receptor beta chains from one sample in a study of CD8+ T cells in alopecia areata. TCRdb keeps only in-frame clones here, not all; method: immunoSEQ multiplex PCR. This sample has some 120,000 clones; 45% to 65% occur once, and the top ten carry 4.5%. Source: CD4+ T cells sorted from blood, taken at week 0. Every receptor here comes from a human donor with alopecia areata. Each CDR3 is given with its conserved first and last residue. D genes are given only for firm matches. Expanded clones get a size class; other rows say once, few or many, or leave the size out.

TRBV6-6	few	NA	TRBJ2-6	CASSYEITANVLTF	TGTGCCAGCAGTTACGAGATCACGGCCAACGTCCTGACTTTC
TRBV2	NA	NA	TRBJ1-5	CASSVLGVYNNQPQHF	TGTGCCAGCAGTGTCCTAGGGGTTTATAACAATCAGCCCCAGCATTTT
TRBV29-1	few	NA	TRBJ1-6	CSVAEGQNNSPLHF	TGCAGCGTTGCGGAGGGGCAGAATAATTCACCCCTCCACTTT
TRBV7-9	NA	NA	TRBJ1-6	CASSPSSYNSPLHF	TGTGCCAGCAGCCCGTCCAGTTATAATTCACCCCTCCACTTT
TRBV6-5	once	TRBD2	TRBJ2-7	CASSGRRYEQYF	TGTGCCAGTAGCGGGAGGAGGTACGAGCAGTACTTC
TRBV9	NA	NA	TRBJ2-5	CASSVKGAAEETQYF	TGTGCCAGCAGCGTAAAAGGGGCAGCAGAAGAGACCCAGTACTTC
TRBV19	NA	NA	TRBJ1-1	CASSRERLNTEAFF	TGTGCCAGTAGTCGAGAGAGACTGAACACTGAAGCTTTCTTT
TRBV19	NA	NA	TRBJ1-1	CASSSQGWTEAFF	TGTGCCAGTAGCAGTCAGGGTTGGACTGAAGCTTTCTTT
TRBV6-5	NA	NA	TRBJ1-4	CASRQGGEKLFF	TGTGCCAGCAGACAAGGGGGGGAAAAACTGTTTTTT
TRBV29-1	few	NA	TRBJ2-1	CSVGGNEQFF	TGCAGCGTTGGTGGTAATGAGCAGTTCTTC
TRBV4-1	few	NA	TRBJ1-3	CASSQEVGAAGNTIYF	TGCGCCAGCAGCCAAGAGGTCGGGGCAGCCGGAAACACCATATATTTT